The TCR beta chain described here comes from a study of T-cell reconstitution after alpha-beta-depleted transplantation in children (dated by TCRdb to the mid-2010s). Context from the whole study: Using TCR repertoire profiling, the study followed T-cell immune reconstitution in a quantitative way in children after TCRalphabeta/CD19-depleted allogeneic hematopoietic cell transplantation.

The library was produced with PCR. Instrument used: Illumina HiSeq 2500. To normalize quantification of the TCRbeta repertoire, the TCR libraries were built with molecular barcoding that relied on unique molecular identifiers. The raw public data were reprocessed by TCRdb itself: fastp quality trimming at Q25, MiXCR clonotype calling, in-frame beta chains only. Here each entry gathers all rows of one CDR3 protein and keeps the most common genes and DNA. The sample table records about 360,000 distinct CDR3 sequences; approximately 12% of these occur just once. The top ten constitute over 3.5% of the sample. This clonotype was counted only a few times. No cognate antigen has been identified for it. Base qualities are not at hand, and no much larger clone is one base apart. The CDR3 starts with the cysteine, ends with the phenylalanine, and has 12 residues. CDR3 DNA only is kept here, 36 bases in frame from base 1. Per the germline V gene, MDHEN is the CDR1 and SYDVKM is the CDR2. At the junction V is shortened by 6 bases and J by 8 bases, with 13 bases in between.

The sequence joins TRBV28 to TRBJ1-2; the D gene cannot be named for sure. This TCR was recovered from a human donor who donated a stem cell graft to a child with Fanconi anemia. Source: PBMCs, taken from the stem cell graft. CDR3 sequence: CASSTNSEGYTF. The DNA sequence is given as TGTGCCAGCAGCACGAACAGCGAGGGCTACACCTTC.